This TCR beta chain was identified during a study of blood T cells in healthy people across ages. Whole-study findings and limits: Underestimates were what the diversity estimates from one million T cells were considered to be.

Combining a sample-barcoded 5' primer with a J-beta primer mix, a second PCR ran for roughly 7 to 12 cycles. Carrying 12 random nucleotides, a template-switch adaptor labeled each individual cDNA molecule. TCRdb itself ran the 5' RACE reads through MiXCR, one entry per CDR3 protein. The sample contains almost 1 million distinct CDR3 sequences, 51% of which appear only once. Germline CDR1 is MNHNS and CDR2 is SASEGT. The CDR3 contains 15 residues. The junction had 4 bases not matched to a gene; V was cut back by 2 bases and J by 2 bases. The table lists this clonotype with a few counts. Its antigen is not identified. All donors came from Russia, were Caucasian and healthy, and spanned ages roughly 6 to 100.

V usage is TRBV6-1 and J usage is TRBJ2-7; 9 bases map to TRBD2. The sequence was collected from an older woman in good health. The material sequenced was blood. CDR3 sequence reads: CASSERGRATYEQYF. The DNA for the CDR3 is TGTGCCAGCAGTGAACGCGGGAGGGCCACCTACGAGCAGTACTTC.